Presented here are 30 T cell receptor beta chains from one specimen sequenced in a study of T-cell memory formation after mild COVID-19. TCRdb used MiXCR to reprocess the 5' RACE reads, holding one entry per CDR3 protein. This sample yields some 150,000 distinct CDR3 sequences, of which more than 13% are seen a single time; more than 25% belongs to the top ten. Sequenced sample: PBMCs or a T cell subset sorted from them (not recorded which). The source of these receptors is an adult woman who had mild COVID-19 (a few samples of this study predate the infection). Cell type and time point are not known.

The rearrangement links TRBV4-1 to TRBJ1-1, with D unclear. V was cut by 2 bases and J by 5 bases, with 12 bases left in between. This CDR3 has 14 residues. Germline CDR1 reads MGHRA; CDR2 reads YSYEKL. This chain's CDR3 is CASSQYGGGTEAFF. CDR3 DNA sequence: TGCGCCAGCAGCCAATACGGTGGAGGGACTGAAGCTTTCTTT.

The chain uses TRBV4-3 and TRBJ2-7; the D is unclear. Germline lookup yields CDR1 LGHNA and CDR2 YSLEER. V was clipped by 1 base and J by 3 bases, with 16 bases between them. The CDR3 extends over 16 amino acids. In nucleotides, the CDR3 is TGCGCCAGCAGCCAAGGCCCTGAGCTAGTTAGCTACGAGCAGTACTTC. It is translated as CASSQGPELVSYEQYF.

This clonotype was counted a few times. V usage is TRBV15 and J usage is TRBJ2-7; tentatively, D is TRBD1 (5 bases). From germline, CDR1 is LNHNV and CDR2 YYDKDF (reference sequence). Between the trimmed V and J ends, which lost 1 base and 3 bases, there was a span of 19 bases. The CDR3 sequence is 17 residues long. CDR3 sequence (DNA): TGTGCCACCAGCAGAGGCAGGGTAATAGAAGGTAGCTACGAGCAGTACTTC. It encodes CATSRGRVIEGSYEQYF.

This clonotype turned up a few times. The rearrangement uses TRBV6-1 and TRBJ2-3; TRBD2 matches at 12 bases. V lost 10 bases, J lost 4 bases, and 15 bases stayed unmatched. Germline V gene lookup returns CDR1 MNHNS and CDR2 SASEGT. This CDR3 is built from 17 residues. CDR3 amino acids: CATSPLLAGGPSDTQYF. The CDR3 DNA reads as TGTGCCACCTCCCCTCTGCTAGCGGGGGGGCCTTCAGATACGCAGTATTTT.

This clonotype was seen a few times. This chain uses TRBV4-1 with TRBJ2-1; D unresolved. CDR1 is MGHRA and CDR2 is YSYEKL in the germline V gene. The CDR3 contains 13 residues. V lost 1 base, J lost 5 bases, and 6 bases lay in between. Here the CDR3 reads CASSQVGNNEQFF. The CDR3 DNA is TGCGCCAGCAGCCAAGTCGGCAACAATGAGCAGTTCTTC.

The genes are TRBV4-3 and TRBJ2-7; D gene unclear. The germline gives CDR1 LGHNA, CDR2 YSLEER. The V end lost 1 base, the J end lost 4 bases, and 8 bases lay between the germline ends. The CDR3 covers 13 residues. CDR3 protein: CASSQALLYEQYF. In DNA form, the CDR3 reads TGCGCCAGCAGCCAAGCTCTCCTTTACGAGCAGTACTTC.

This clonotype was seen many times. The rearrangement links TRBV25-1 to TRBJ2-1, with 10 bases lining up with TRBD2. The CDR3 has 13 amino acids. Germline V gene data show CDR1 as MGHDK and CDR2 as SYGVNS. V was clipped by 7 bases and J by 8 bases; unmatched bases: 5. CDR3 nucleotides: TGTGCCAGCACCCTAGCGGGAGCCCATGAGCAGTTCTTC. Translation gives CASTLAGAHEQFF.

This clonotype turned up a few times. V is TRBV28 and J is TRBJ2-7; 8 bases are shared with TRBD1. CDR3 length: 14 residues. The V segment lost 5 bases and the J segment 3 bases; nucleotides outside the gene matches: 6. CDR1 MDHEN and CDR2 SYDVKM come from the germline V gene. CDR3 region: CASSIPGQGYEQYF. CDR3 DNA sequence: TGTGCCAGCAGTATCCCTGGACAGGGCTACGAGCAGTACTTC. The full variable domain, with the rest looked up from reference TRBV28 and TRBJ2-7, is DVKVTQSSRYLVKRTGEKVFLECVQDMDHENMFWYRQDPGLGLRLIYFSYDVKMKEKGDIPEGYSVSREKKERFSLILESASTNQTSMYLCASSIPGQGYEQYFGPGTRLTVT.

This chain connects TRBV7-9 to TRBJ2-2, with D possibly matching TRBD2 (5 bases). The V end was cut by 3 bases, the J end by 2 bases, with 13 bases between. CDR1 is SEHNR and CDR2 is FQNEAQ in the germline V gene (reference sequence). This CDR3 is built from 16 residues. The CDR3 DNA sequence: TGTGCCAGCAGCTTTCCCCCTAGCAGAAACACCGGGGAGCTGTTTTTT. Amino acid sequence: CASSFPPSRNTGELFF.

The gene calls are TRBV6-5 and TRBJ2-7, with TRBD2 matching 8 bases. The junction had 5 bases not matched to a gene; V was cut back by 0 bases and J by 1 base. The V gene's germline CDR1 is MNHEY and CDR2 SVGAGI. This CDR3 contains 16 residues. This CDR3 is CASSYSSGGWSYEQYF. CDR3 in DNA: TGTGCCAGCAGTTACTCGTCGGGAGGGTGGTCCTACGAGCAGTACTTC.

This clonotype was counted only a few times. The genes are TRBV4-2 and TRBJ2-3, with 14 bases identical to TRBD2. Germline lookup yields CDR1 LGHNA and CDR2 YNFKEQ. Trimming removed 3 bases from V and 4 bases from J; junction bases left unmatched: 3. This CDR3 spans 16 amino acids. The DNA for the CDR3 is TGTGCCAGCAGCCAGGAGGGACTAGCGGGAGCAGATACGCAGTATTTT. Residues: CASSQEGLAGADTQYF.

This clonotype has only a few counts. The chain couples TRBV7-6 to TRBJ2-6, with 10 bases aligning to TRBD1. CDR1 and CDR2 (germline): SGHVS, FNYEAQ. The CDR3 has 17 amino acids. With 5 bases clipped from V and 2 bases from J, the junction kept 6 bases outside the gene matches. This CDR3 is CASSPGQGEPGANVLTF. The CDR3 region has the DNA TGTGCCAGCAGCCCCGGACAGGGGGAACCTGGGGCCAACGTCCTGACTTTC.

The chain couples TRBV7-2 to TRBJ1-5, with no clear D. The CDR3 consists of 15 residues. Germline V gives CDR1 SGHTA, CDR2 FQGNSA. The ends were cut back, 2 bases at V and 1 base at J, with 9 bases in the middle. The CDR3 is CASSLLLGSNQPQHF. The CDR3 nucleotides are TGTGCCAGCAGCTTACTTTTGGGGAGCAATCAGCCCCAGCATTTT.

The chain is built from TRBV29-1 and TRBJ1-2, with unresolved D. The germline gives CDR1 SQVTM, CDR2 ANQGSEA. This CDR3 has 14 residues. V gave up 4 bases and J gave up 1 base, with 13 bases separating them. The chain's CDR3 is CSVGPTRNNYGYTF. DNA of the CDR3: TGCAGCGTTGGGCCTACCCGGAATAACTATGGCTACACCTTC.

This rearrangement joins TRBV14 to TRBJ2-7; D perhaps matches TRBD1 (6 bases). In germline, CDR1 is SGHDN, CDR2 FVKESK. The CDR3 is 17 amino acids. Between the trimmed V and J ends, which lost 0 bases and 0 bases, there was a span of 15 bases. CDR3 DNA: TGTGCCAGCAGCCAAGAGTTAAGGGGGTCTAGCTCCTACGAGCAGTACTTC. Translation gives CASSQELRGSSSYEQYF. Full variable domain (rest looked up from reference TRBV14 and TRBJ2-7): EAGVTQFPSHSVIEKGQTVTLRCDPISGHDNLYWYRRVMGKEIKFLLHFVKESKQDESGMPNNRFLAERTGGTYSTLKVQPAELEDSGVYFCASSQELRGSSSYEQYFGPGTRLTVT.

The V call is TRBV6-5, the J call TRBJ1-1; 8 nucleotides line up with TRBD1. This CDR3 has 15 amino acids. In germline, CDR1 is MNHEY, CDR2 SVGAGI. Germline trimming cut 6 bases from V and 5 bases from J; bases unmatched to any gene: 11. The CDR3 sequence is CASSSREDRETEAFF. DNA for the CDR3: TGTGCCAGCAGCTCCAGGGAGGACAGGGAAACTGAAGCTTTCTTT.

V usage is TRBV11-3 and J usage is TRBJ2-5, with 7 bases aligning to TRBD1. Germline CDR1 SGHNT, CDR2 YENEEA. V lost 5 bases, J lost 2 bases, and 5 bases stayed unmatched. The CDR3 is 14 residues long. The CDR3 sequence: CASSPPGQQETQYF. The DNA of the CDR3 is TGTGCCAGCAGCCCCCCGGGACAGCAAGAGACCCAGTACTTC.

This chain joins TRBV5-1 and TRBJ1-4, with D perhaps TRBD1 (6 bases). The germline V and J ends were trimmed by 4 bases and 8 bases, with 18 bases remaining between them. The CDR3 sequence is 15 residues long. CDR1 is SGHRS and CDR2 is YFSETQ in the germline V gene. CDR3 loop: CASSVEQGGSEKLFF. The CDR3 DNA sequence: TGCGCCAGCAGCGTGGAACAGGGCGGGAGCGAAAAACTGTTTTTT.

The CDR3 region has the DNA TGTGCCAGCAGTGAGACAGCTACAAGCACAGATACGCAGTATTTT. Amino acids: CASSETATSTDTQYF. The genes are TRBV2 and TRBJ2-3; D is perhaps TRBD1 (5 bases). There are 15 residues in the CDR3. V was clipped by 3 bases and J by 0 bases, with 10 bases between them. Germline-derived CDR1 and CDR2 are SNHLY and FYNNEI.

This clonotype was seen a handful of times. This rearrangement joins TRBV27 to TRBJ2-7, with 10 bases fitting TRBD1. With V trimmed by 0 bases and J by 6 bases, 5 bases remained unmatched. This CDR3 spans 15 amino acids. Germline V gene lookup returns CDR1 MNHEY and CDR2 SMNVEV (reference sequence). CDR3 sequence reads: CASSLSRTGGAEQYF. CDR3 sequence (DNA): TGTGCCAGCAGTTTATCGCGGACAGGGGGTGCCGAGCAGTACTTC.

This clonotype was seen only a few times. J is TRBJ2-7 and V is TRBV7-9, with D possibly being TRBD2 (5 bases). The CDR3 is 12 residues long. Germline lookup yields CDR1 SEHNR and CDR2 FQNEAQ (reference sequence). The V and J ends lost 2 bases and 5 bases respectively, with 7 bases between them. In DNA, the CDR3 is TGTGCCAGCAGCTTAAGAGGGAACGAGCAGTACTTC. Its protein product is CASSLRGNEQYF.

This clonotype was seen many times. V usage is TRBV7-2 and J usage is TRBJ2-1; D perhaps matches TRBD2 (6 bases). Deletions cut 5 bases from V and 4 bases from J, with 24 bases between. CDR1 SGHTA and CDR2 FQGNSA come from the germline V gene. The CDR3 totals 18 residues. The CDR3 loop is CASSNPGRGNKGYNEQFF. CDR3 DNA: TGTGCCAGCAGCAACCCCGGGCGGGGAAACAAGGGGTACAATGAGCAGTTCTTC.

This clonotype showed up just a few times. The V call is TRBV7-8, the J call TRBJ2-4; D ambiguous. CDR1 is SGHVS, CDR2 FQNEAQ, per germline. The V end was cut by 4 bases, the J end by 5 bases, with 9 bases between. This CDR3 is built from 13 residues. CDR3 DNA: TGTGCCAGCAGCTCCCTTACGGAAAACATTCAGTACTTC. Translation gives CASSSLTENIQYF. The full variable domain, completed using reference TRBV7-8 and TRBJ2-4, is GAGVSQSPRYKVAKRGQDVALRCDPISGHVSLFWYQQALGQGPEFLTYFQNEAQLDKSGLPSDRFFAERPEGSVSTLKIQRTQQEDSAVYLCASSSLTENIQYFGAGTRLSVL.

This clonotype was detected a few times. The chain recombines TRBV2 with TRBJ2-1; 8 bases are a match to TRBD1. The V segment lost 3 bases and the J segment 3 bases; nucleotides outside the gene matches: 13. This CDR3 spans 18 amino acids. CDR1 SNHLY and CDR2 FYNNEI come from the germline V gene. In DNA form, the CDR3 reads TGTGCCAGCAGTGATCCCCTTACCGGGACAGGATTCTACAATGAGCAGTTCTTC. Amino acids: CASSDPLTGTGFYNEQFF.

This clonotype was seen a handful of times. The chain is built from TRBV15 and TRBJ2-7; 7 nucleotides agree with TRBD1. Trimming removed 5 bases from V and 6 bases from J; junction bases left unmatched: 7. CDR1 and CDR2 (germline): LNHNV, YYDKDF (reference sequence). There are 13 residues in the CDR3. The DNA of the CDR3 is TGTGCCACCAGCCCGACAGGGCTGGGCGAGCAGTACTTC. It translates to CATSPTGLGEQYF.

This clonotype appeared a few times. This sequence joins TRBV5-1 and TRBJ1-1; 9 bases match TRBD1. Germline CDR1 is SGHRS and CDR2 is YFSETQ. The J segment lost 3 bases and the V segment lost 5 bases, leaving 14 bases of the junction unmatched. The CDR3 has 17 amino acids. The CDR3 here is CASSLTGQGLKDTEAFF. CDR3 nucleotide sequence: TGCGCCAGCAGTTTAACGGGACAGGGCTTAAAGGACACTGAAGCTTTCTTT.

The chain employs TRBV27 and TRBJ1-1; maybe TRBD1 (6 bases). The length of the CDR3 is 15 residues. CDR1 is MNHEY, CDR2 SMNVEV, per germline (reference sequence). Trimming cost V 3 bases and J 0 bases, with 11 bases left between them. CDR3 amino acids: CASSLWGAMNTEAFF. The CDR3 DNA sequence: TGTGCCAGCAGTTTGTGGGGGGCCATGAACACTGAAGCTTTCTTT.

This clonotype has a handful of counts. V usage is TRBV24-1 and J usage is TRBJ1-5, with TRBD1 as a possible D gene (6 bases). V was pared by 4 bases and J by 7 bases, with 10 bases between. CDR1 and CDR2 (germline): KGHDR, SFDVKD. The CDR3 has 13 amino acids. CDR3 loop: CATSDRGGQPQHF. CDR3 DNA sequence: TGTGCCACCAGTGACAGGGGCGGGCAGCCCCAGCATTTT.

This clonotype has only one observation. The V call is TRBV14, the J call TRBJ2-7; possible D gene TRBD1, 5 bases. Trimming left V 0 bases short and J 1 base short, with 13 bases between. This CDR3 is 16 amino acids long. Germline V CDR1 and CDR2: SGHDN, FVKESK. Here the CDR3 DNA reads TGTGCCAGCAGCCAAGATCAGGGTTACAGGTCCTACGAGCAGTACTTC. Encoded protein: CASSQDQGYRSYEQYF.

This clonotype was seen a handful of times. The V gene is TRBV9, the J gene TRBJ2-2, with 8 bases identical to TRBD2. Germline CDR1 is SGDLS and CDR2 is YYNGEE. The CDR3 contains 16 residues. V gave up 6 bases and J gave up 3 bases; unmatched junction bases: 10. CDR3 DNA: TGTGCCAGCACCCCCGTAGCCGGGAGGGACACCGGGGAGCTGTTTTTT. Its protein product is CASTPVAGRDTGELFF.